Below, 28 T cell receptor beta chains from the same sample are listed, as sequenced in a study of shared clonotypes between healthy human individuals. Terminally differentiated effector memory CD45RA+ cells were excluded by CCR7 positive selection of CD45RO-negative cells. TCRdb's table, derived via immunoSEQ multiplex PCR, lists solely in-frame clones and lacks some. The sample includes 1.5 million to 2.5 million clones, roughly 94% of them seen just once. Sequencing used naive CD8+ T cells sorted from blood. The receptors originated from a man between 18 and 35 years old in good health.

The rearrangement links TRBV2 to TRBJ1-1; TRBD1 agrees at 8 bases. The CDR3 extends over 17 amino acids. The germline CDR1 and CDR2 sequences are SNHLY and FYNNEI. After removal of 5 bases from V and 1 base from J, the junction contained 12 bases not matched to a gene. CDR3 amino acids: CASSQGGAGGRNTEAFF. The CDR3 DNA follows: TGTGCCAGCAGTCAAGGGGGCGCAGGGGGCAGGAACACTGAAGCTTTCTTT.

This clone is a singleton in its sample. The rearrangement uses TRBV19 and TRBJ2-7, with D uncertain. CDR3 length: 13 residues. V lost 5 bases and J 5 bases, leaving 13 bases between the germline ends. Germline lookup yields CDR1 LNHDA and CDR2 SQIVND (reference sequence). This CDR3 is CASSPGPDHEQYF. CDR3 coding DNA: TGTGCCAGTAGTCCGGGCCCAGACCACGAGCAGTACTTC.

The rearrangement uses TRBV11-2 and TRBJ2-7; D call uncertain. CDR3 length equals 15 residues. Germline V gene data show CDR1 as SGHAT and CDR2 as FQNNGV. Trimming removed 4 bases from V and 3 bases from J, with 16 bases in between. CDR3 residues: CASSSGPGGLYEQYF. The CDR3 bases are TGTGCCAGCAGCTCCGGGCCGGGTGGTCTCTACGAGCAGTACTTC. Using reference TRBV11-2 and TRBJ2-7 for the parts outside the CDR3, the full variable domain is EAGVAQSPRYKIIEKRQSVAFWCNPISGHATLYWYQQILGQGPKLLIQFQNNGVVDDSQLPKDRFSAERLKGVDSTLKIQPAKLEDSAVYLCASSSGPGGLYEQYFGPGTRLTVT.

The chain carries TRBV2 and TRBJ1-2; no firm D call. The CDR3 loop spans 13 amino acids. Trimming removed 3 bases from V and 4 bases from J, with 9 bases in between. The germline V gene encodes CDR1 SNHLY and CDR2 FYNNEI. Here the CDR3 reads CASSDPAGYGYTF. The CDR3 DNA follows: TGTGCCAGCAGTGACCCGGCCGGCTATGGCTACACCTTC.

The chain links TRBV28 to TRBJ2-7; D is ambiguous. The length of the CDR3 is 14 residues. V was shortened by 3 bases and J by 2 bases, with 11 bases between the two germline ends. The V gene's germline CDR1 is MDHEN and CDR2 SYDVKM. CDR3 region: CASSFEVSAYEQYF. The CDR3 DNA is TGTGCCAGCAGTTTCGAGGTTTCTGCCTACGAGCAGTACTTC.

The V gene is TRBV11-1, the J gene TRBJ2-5, with D tentatively TRBD2 (5 bases). The V end was cut by 4 bases, the J end by 1 base, with 16 bases between. CDR3 size: 16 residues. In germline, CDR1 is SGHAT, CDR2 FQDESV (reference sequence). The CDR3 DNA sequence: TGTGCCAGCAGCTCCACCGGGCAGGACTTCCAAGAGACCCAGTACTTC. Its translation is CASSSTGQDFQETQYF.

Notes on this clone: Other DNA sequences from this sample encode an identical CDR3 as well. V is TRBV13 and J is TRBJ2-7; perhaps TRBD2 as D (6 bases). V was pared by 0 bases and J by 4 bases, with 10 bases between. The germline V gene has CDR1 PRHDT and CDR2 FYEKMQ (reference sequence). There are 14 residues in the CDR3. The CDR3 protein is CASSLGRGTYEQYF. CDR3 in DNA: TGTGCCAGCAGCTTAGGTCGAGGGACTTACGAGCAGTACTTC.

The V gene is TRBV6-1, the J gene TRBJ2-7; possibly TRBD1 for D (5 bases). The V and J ends lost 4 bases and 3 bases respectively, with 13 bases between them. Germline CDR1 MNHNS, CDR2 SASEGT. This CDR3 is 14 amino acids long. The CDR3 protein is CASSGTREHYEQYF. DNA of the CDR3: TGTGCCAGCAGTGGAACCAGGGAACACTACGAGCAGTACTTC.

V is TRBV21-1 and J is TRBJ1-5. TRBV21-1 constitutes a pseudogene. CDR3 length: 16 residues. The CDR3 region is CASKRGAEDSNQPQHF. The CDR3 DNA follows: TGTGCCAGCAAAAGGGGGGCGGAGGATAGCAATCAGCCCCAGCATTTT.

This sequence joins TRBV5-1 and TRBJ2-6; D is unresolved. The CDR3 sequence is 20 residues long. CDR1 is SGHRS, CDR2 YFSETQ, per germline. Trimming removed 3 bases from V and 2 bases from J, with 24 bases in between. CDR3 protein: CASSYLLSWMELPGANVLTF. The CDR3 DNA follows: TGCGCCAGCAGCTACCTCCTCTCTTGGATGGAACTGCCTGGGGCCAACGTCCTGACTTTC.

The chain has TRBV27 and TRBJ2-1; perhaps TRBD2 as D (5 bases). V shed 2 bases and J shed 0 bases, with 8 bases lying between them. The CDR3 sequence is 15 residues long. Germline V CDR1 and CDR2: MNHEY, SMNVEV (reference sequence). CDR3 DNA: TGTGCCAGCAGTTTAGGCGGGTACTCCTACAATGAGCAGTTCTTC. Translated: CASSLGGYSYNEQFF.

The rearrangement links TRBV4-1 to TRBJ2-5, with a possible D match to TRBD1 (5 bases). The CDR3 consists of 16 residues. V was trimmed by 0 bases and J by 1 base, leaving 12 bases between them. Germline values: CDR1 MGHRA, CDR2 YSYEKL. CDR3 sequence (DNA): TGCGCCAGCAGCCAAGAAGGTCCAGGGCCCCAAGAGACCCAGTACTTC. Encoded protein: CASSQEGPGPQETQYF.

V and J are TRBV5-4 and TRBJ2-1; D remains unclear. This CDR3 is 13 amino acids long. The germline V and J ends were trimmed by 2 bases and 4 bases, with 7 bases remaining between them. CDR1 is SGHNT and CDR2 is YYREEE in the germline V gene (reference sequence). CDR3 DNA: TGTGCCAGCAGCTTCGGGCTTTACAATGAGCAGTTCTTC. Translating it yields CASSFGLYNEQFF.

Of note for this clone: The sample contains more than one DNA sequence encoding this CDR3. The V call is TRBV29-1, the J call TRBJ2-1; D is perhaps TRBD1 (5 bases). The CDR3 length is 12 residues. Between the trimmed V and J ends, which lost 0 bases and 8 bases, there was a span of 8 bases. CDR1 is SQVTM, CDR2 ANQGSEA, per germline. CDR3 DNA: TGCAGCGTTGAAGATCTAGGGGATGAGCAGTTCTTC. It translates to CSVEDLGDEQFF.

This sequence joins TRBV12-5 and TRBJ1-4, with 7 bases lining up with TRBD1. CDR3 length: 15 amino acids. The germline gives CDR1 LGHNT, CDR2 FRNRAP. The trim removed 6 bases at V and 5 bases at J, leaving 9 bases unmatched. The CDR3 coding sequence is TGTGCTAGTGGGCCTGGGACAGCTTCGAATGAAAAACTGTTTTTT. Translated: CASGPGTASNEKLFF.

This chain connects TRBV5-6 to TRBJ2-7, with a tentative D call TRBD1 (5 bases). Trimming pared 3 bases from V and 2 bases from J, leaving 21 bases between. CDR1 is SGHDT and CDR2 is YYEEEE in the germline V gene. The CDR3 length is 17 residues. CDR3 region: CASSSIAGAAPTYEQYF. The CDR3 DNA follows: TGTGCCAGCAGCTCGATCGCTGGGGCGGCCCCGACCTACGAGCAGTACTTC.

As to this clone: This sample also contains other DNA sequences that code for the same CDR3. This chain connects TRBV4-1 to TRBJ2-1; D gene unclear. CDR3 length: 14 amino acids. The germline CDR1 and CDR2 sequences are MGHRA and YSYEKL. Trimming stripped 0 bases from V and 3 bases from J, with 6 bases between. CDR3 sequence: CASSQETVYNEQFF. DNA for the CDR3: TGCGCCAGCAGCCAAGAAACCGTCTACAATGAGCAGTTCTTC.

J is TRBJ2-7 and V is TRBV4-1; unclear D gene. Trimming took off 3 bases at V and 3 bases at J, with 9 bases between the two ends. This CDR3 comprises 13 residues. Germline loops: CDR1 MGHRA, CDR2 YSYEKL. Here the CDR3 reads CASSHNEYYEQYF. In nucleotides, the CDR3 is TGCGCCAGCAGCCATAACGAGTACTACGAGCAGTACTTC.

This clone has a handful of counts. This chain uses TRBV6-1 with TRBJ1-3; D is uncertain. Germline V lookup: CDR1 MNHNS, CDR2 SASEGT. V shed 4 bases and J shed 0 bases, with 13 bases lying between them. The CDR3 is made up of 16 amino acids. This chain's CDR3 is CASSVHPGSSGNTIYF. The DNA of the CDR3 is TGTGCCAGCAGTGTCCATCCGGGCAGCTCTGGAAACACCATATATTTT.

This sequence joins TRBV5-6 and TRBJ2-1; the D gene is possibly TRBD2 (6 bases). The ends were cut back, 3 bases at V and 6 bases at J, with 13 bases in the middle. The CDR3 contains 14 residues. CDR1 and CDR2 (germline): SGHDT, YYEEEE. The CDR3 region has the DNA TGTGCCAGCAGCTGGCGGGGTAGCGGCAATGAGCAGTTCTTC. Encoded protein: CASSWRGSGNEQFF.

This clone was detected only once. The chain is built from TRBV30 and TRBJ1-4; D is perhaps TRBD1 (5 bases). The CDR3 is made up of 15 amino acids. V lost 3 bases and J lost 8, with 19 bases in between. Germline V gene sequence: CDR1 GTSNPN, CDR2 SVGIG (reference sequence). This CDR3 reads CAWSIGAGLREKLFF. The CDR3 DNA is TGTGCCTGGAGCATTGGGGCAGGGTTAAGAGAAAAACTGTTTTTT.

This rearrangement joins TRBV5-3 to TRBJ2-5; D might be TRBD2 (6 bases). TRBV5-3 is designated an ORF whose function remains uncertain. The CDR3 has 11 amino acids. With 5 bases removed from V and 10 bases from J, the gap between germline ends came to 12 bases. The CDR3 spells CARSDAGSQYF. The CDR3 nucleotides read TGTGCCAGAAGTGATGCCGGGAGCCAGTACTTC.

The chain recombines TRBV5-1 with TRBJ2-1; weak D call: TRBD2 (6 bases). V lost 3 bases and J 0 bases, leaving 10 bases between the germline ends. The CDR3 has 15 amino acids. Germline V gene lookup returns CDR1 SGHRS and CDR2 YFSETQ. CDR3 amino acids: CASSWDSSSYNEQFF. The DNA of the CDR3 is TGCGCCAGCAGCTGGGACTCAAGCTCCTACAATGAGCAGTTCTTC.

The chain couples TRBV28 to TRBJ2-3; 14 nucleotides line up with TRBD2. Germline loops: CDR1 MDHEN, CDR2 SYDVKM. The trim removed 1 base at V and 4 bases at J, leaving 7 bases unmatched. The CDR3 spans 18 residues. The CDR3, as DNA: TGTGCCAGCAGTTTATTGGGACTAGCGGGAGAGCTAGCAGATACGCAGTATTTT. Amino acids: CASSLLGLAGELADTQYF. Using reference TRBV28 and TRBJ2-3 for the parts outside the CDR3, the full variable domain is DVKVTQSSRYLVKRTGEKVFLECVQDMDHENMFWYRQDPGLGLRLIYFSYDVKMKEKGDIPEGYSVSREKKERFSLILESASTNQTSMYLCASSLLGLAGELADTQYFGPGTRLTVL.

This clone has a count of ten or more. Other DNA sequences in the sample encode the same CDR3. This rearrangement joins TRBV7-9 to TRBJ1-2, with unresolved D. The CDR3 contains 11 residues. Germline V gives CDR1 SEHNR, CDR2 FQNEAQ (reference sequence). Trimming cost V 1 base and J 3 bases, with 0 bases left between them. The CDR3 DNA follows: TGTGCCAGCAGCTTAGACTATGGCTACACCTTC. Translated: CASSLDYGYTF.

This clone was seen once. This chain's CDR3 is CSVVSDINEQFF. The CDR3 DNA sequence: TGCAGCGTTGTAAGTGACATCAATGAGCAGTTCTTC. The chain joins TRBV29-1 to TRBJ2-1; no definite D call. The germline gives CDR1 SQVTM, CDR2 ANQGSEA. Between the trimmed V and J ends, which lost 4 bases and 6 bases, there was a span of 10 bases. The CDR3 is 12 amino acids.

The chain combines TRBV5-1 with TRBJ2-7, with TRBD2 matching over 8 bases. The CDR3 length is 14 residues. The V gene's germline CDR1 is SGHRS and CDR2 YFSETQ. V trimming: 2 bases; J trimming: 2 bases; junction bases outside the gene matches: 3. The CDR3 DNA reads TGCGCCAGCAGCTTCCGCGGGGGGCCCTACGAGCAGTACTTC. Protein sequence: CASSFRGGPYEQYF.

CDR3 sequence reads: CASSRGSPLPGNSPLHF. The CDR3 nucleotides are TGTGCCAGCAGCAGGGGGAGTCCCCTCCCGGGGAATTCACCCCTCCACTTT. J is TRBJ1-6 and V is TRBV5-8, with D possibly being TRBD1 (6 bases). The germline V gene has CDR1 SGHTS and CDR2 YDEGEE. This CDR3 has 17 residues. With 4 bases removed from V and 7 bases from J, the gap between germline ends came to 21 bases.